The subject of this entry is one TCR beta chain. What it binds is not known. This record belongs to a study of shared clonotypes between healthy human individuals. The germline V gene has CDR1 LNHDA and CDR2 SQIVND (reference sequence). CDR3 size: 14 residues. Losses at the gene ends were 4 bases for V and 4 bases for J; bases not matched to a gene: 5. Overall study findings and caveats: Even with large depth, rarefaction showed that sorted-subset sequencing was incomplete.

The protocol was immunoSEQ multiplex PCR, while the TCRdb copy is restricted to in-frame clones and leaves out a portion. The sample holds 1,500,000 or so clones, approximately 98.5% seen once. Splitting the CD4+ cells yielded a CD45RA+ naive subset and a CD45RA-negative memory subset. Sequenced: naive CD4+ T cells sorted from blood. Subset in this sample: CD45RA+ positively selected. The chain joins TRBV19 to TRBJ2-7; 9 bases are shared with TRBD1. The source is a man aged 30-40 years in good health. CDR3 nucleotide sequence: TGTGCCAGTAGTACGGGACAGGGAGTATACGAGCAGTACTTC. This gives the protein CASSTGQGVYEQYF.